The present T cell receptor (beta chain) was sequenced within a study of PD-L1 blockade in urothelial cancer. Using immunoSEQ multiplex PCR, the repertoire was profiled, and TCRdb retains in-frame clones only, with some absent. The table shows 60,000 to 70,000 clones, with 80% to 90% occurring only once. Germline CDR1 MNHNS, CDR2 SASEGT. Trimming removed 8 bases at V and 4 bases at J, with 12 bases between. The CDR3 spans 13 residues. Time point noted: pretreatment peripheral blood. The V and J genes are TRBV6-1 and TRBJ2-1, with D perhaps TRBD1 (6 bases). The specimen was PBMCs, collected around atezolizumab (anti-PD-L1) treatment. This clonotype was obtained from a man aged 70-80 years with urothelial cancer. The CDR3 here is CASRWGQYNEQFF. CDR3 sequence (DNA): TGTGCCAGCCGGTGGGGACAATACAATGAGCAGTTCTTC.